This T cell receptor (beta chain) was documented in a study of control samples from healthy donors and cancer patients. The germline V gene has CDR1 MDHEN and CDR2 SYDVKM. The junction had 6 bases not matched to a gene; V was cut back by 7 bases and J by 6 bases. The CDR3 covers 14 residues. Assay used: immunoSEQ multiplex PCR; TCRdb lists only in-frame clones, some missing. This sample has about 120,000 clones, with roughly nine tenths found just once. Source material: blood. The chain has TRBV28 and TRBJ1-5, with 10 nucleotides matching TRBD1. The sequence came from a young woman in good health. Here the CDR3 DNA reads TGTGCCAGCATCCAGACAGGGGGCTTTCAGCCCCAGCATTTT. Protein product: CASIQTGGFQPQHF.